This is a list of T cell receptor beta chains from one sample in a study of blood T cell repertoires in COVID-19. Repertoires were generated with immunoSEQ multiplex PCR, while TCRdb's copy carries only in-frame clones and drops some. This sample has about 190,000 clones, with around nine tenths found just once. The sequenced material came from peripheral blood. The source of these receptors is a human donor in a cohort sampled during active COVID-19. Each CDR3 is given with its conserved first and last residue. A D gene is named only where the DNA matches it firmly. Clone size is not always given. Where it is, it says once, few, many or a class for expanded clones.

CDR3 DNA | CDR3 protein | D gene | V gene | clone size | J gene
TGTGCCAGCAGCCTCAGGGGGGTGAACACCGGGGAGCTGTTTTTT | CASSLRGVNTGELFF | . | TRBV9 | . | TRBJ2-2
TGTGCCAGCAGTTTACGGGCGGACAGGGTTGACTATGGCTACACCTTC | CASSLRADRVDYGYTF | TRBD1 | TRBV27 | . | TRBJ1-2
TGTGCCAGCAGTGAGGGCAGGGCAATTAACACTGAAGCTTTCTTT | CASSEGRAINTEAFF | . | TRBV6-1 | . | TRBJ1-1
TGTGCCAGCAGCCCTAGGGTGACAGTTGCGGAGGAGCAGTACTTC | CASSPRVTVAEEQYF | . | TRBV9 | . | TRBJ2-7
TGTGCCAGCAGCTTTCAGCAAGAGACCCAGTACTTC | CASSFQQETQYF | . | TRBV7-2 | . | TRBJ2-5
TGTGCCACCAGCTTGGGTAGGCTAGTCGTTACGCAGTATTTT | CATSLGRLVVTQYF | . | TRBV15 | . | TRBJ2-3
TGTGCCAGCAGACGACAGGGTTCCCTATATAGCAATCAGCCCCAGCATTTT | CASRRQGSLYSNQPQHF | TRBD1 | TRBV6-6 | . | TRBJ1-5
TGTGCCAGCAGTGTAAATAGCGGGAGTGAGACCCAGTACTTC | CASSVNSGSETQYF | TRBD2 | TRBV6-4 | . | TRBJ2-5
TGTGCCAGCAGTGAGCACAGGGGCGCTAATTCACCCCTCCACTTT | CASSEHRGANSPLHF | TRBD1 | TRBV6-1 | once | TRBJ1-6
TGTGCCAGCAGCTTGGGGGAGCCCCCGGGTAACACTGAAGCTTTCTTT | CASSLGEPPGNTEAFF | . | TRBV5-5 | . | TRBJ1-1
TGCGCCAGCAGTGGGTCTAGCGGGAGGATTACAGATACGCAGTATTTT | CASSGSSGRITDTQYF | TRBD2 | TRBV10-1 | . | TRBJ2-3